This T cell receptor beta chain was recovered during a study of T cells in localized non-small cell lung cancer. Study-level points and caveats: Only one tumor region was sequenced, so heterogeneity remains possible.

Sequenced by immunoSEQ multiplex PCR; TCRdb stores in-frame clones only, minus some. There are 15,000 to 20,000 clones in the sample; 65% to 90% occur only once, and roughly 4% lies in the top ten. In its sample, this clone was seen a few times. The antigen remains undetermined. Germline loops: CDR1 MGHRA, CDR2 YSYEKL. CDR3 length: 17 residues. Trimming at V came to 0 bases and at J to 6 bases, leaving 8 bases not matched to a gene. The sequences come from peripheral blood, collected before any cancer treatment. This clonotype was sampled from a man aged 40 to 70 with stage I lung adenocarcinoma. This chain links TRBV4-1 with TRBJ2-1; 10 positions match TRBD2. As DNA, the CDR3 is TGCGCCAGCAGCCAAGATTCCGCTAGCGGGGGCCTCAATGAGCAGTTCTTC. Translation: CASSQDSASGGLNEQFF.